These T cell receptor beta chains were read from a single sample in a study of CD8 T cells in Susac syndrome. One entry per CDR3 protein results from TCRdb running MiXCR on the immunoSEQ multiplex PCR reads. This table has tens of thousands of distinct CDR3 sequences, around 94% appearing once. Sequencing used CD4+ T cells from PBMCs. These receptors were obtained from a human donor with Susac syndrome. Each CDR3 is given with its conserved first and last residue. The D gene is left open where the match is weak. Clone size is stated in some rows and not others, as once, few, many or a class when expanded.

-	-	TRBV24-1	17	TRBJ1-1	TGTGCCACCAGTGATCCCAGGGGAGACAGGATGAACACTGAAGCTTTCTTT	CATSDPRGDRMNTEAFF
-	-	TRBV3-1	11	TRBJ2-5	TGTGCCAGCAGCAAGGCCCAGACCCAGTACTTC	CASSKAQTQYF
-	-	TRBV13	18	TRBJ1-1	TGTGCCAGCAGCTTACCCCCCCGCCCGACAGGTCGAGGCACTGAAGCTTTCTTT	CASSLPPRPTGRGTEAFF
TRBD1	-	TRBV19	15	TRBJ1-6	TGTGCCAGCAGGCAGGACAGGACCTATAATTCACCCCTCCACTTT	CASRQDRTYNSPLHF
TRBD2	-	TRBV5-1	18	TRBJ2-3	TGCGCCAGCAGCTTCCTGCCTGGCGGGGGGGCAGGTACAGATACGCAGTATTTT	CASSFLPGGGAGTDTQYF
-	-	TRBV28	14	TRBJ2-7	TGTGCCAGCAGTCCGCCGGGGTCCGGGACATCAAAGTACTTC	CASSPPGSGTSKYF
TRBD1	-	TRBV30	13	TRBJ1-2	TGTGCCTGGAGTCCGGGACAGAACTATGGCTACACCTTC	CAWSPGQNYGYTF
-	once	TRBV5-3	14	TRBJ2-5	TGTGCCAGAAGCTTGGCCCGTGGGCCCGGGGACCAGTACTTC	CARSLARGPGDQYF
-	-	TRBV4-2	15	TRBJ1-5	TGTGCCAGCAGCCAAGATCTGGGGGCCAATCAGCCCCAGCATTTT	CASSQDLGANQPQHF
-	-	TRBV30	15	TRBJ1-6	TGTGCCTGGAGTGTCCCCAGGGGAAGTAATTCACCCCTCCACTTT	CAWSVPRGSNSPLHF
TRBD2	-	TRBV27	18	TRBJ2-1	TGTGCCAGCACCGGGGGGGCAGGGTCGAGGATTATAGCTGGTGAGCAGTTCTTC	CASTGGAGSRIIAGEQFF
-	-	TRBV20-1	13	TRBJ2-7	TGCAGTGCTCCGTCGACGGGGTCCTACGAGCAGTACTTC	CSAPSTGSYEQYF
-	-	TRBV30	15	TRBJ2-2	TGTGCCTGGAGTGTAGGGGGACATCAAGCCGGGGAGCTGTTTTTT	CAWSVGGHQAGELFF
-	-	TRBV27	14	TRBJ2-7	TGTGCCAGCAGTCCCGACGGTCCCTCCTACGAGCAGTACTTC	CASSPDGPSYEQYF
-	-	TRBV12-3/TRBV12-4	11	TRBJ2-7	TGTGCCAGCAGTTTAGGAGAGGGAGCGTACTTC	CASSLGEGAYF
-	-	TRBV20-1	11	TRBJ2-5	TGCAGTGCTCGGGGGTCAGAGACCCAGTACTTC	CSARGSETQYF
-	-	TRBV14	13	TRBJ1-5	TGTGCCAGCAGCCAGGGTCCCAGTCAGCCCCAGCATTTT	CASSQGPSQPQHF
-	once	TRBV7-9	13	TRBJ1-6	TGTGCCAGCAGCTCCTACACCGATTCACCCCTCCACTTT	CASSSYTDSPLHF
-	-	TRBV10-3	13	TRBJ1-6	TGTGCCAATTCCGGGACGGATAATTCACCCCTCCACTTT	CANSGTDNSPLHF
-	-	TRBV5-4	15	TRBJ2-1	TGTGCCAGCAGCTTGGACGTAAGCGCCTACAATGAGCAGTTCTTC	CASSLDVSAYNEQFF
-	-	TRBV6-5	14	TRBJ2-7	TGTGCCAGCAGTTCACCGGGACCTCCACTCGAGCAGTACTTC	CASSSPGPPLEQYF
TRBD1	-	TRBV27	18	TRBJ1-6	TGTGCCAGCAAATGGCAGGGGGTGGCAGGGAATCATAATTCACCCCTCCACTTT	CASKWQGVAGNHNSPLHF
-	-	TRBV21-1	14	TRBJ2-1	TGTGCCAGCAGCGAACCCGGGCCCACGAATGAGCAGTTCTTC	CASSEPGPTNEQFF
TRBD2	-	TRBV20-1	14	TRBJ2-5	TGCAGTGCTAGCGACGGGGGGATCCAAGAGACCCAGTACTTC	CSASDGGIQETQYF
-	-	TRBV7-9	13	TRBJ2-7	TGTGCCAGCAGCTTAGAAGCAGTCTACGAGCAGTACTTC	CASSLEAVYEQYF
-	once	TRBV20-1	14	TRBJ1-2	TGCAGTGCTAAACTGGGACGGGATGGAGGTGGCTACACCTTC	CSAKLGRDGGGYTF
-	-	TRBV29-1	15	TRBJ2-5	TGCAGCGTTGAAGTCCCCCCCACAGCCCAAGAGACCCAGTACTTC	CSVEVPPTAQETQYF
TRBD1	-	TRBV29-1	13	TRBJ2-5	TGCAGCGTTGGGACAGGGTCCGGAGAGACCCAGTACTTC	CSVGTGSGETQYF
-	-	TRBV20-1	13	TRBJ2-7	TGCAGTGCTTACGGTCGCTGGGGCCACGAGCAGTACTTC	CSAYGRWGHEQYF
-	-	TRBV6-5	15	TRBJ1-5	TGTGCCAGCAGTCCGAGACAGTATAGCAATCAGCCCCAGCATTTT	CASSPRQYSNQPQHF